This note documents a single TCR beta chain sequence. A much larger clone lies a single base off, so this may be a read error. The data belong to a study of regulatory T cells in long-lasting Graves disease. Germline V gene sequence: CDR1 MNHNS, CDR2 SASEGT. Trimming pared 5 bases from V and 2 bases from J, leaving 13 bases between. This CDR3 is 14 amino acids long. Time point indicated: newly diagnosed GD, antithyroid drugs for less than 3 months. The TCR library was prepared using RNA isolated from PBMCs. Arm-PCR of CDR3 regions and iRepertoire HTBI primers were used to build TCR beta libraries. TCRdb reprocessed the multiplex PCR reads via MiXCR and lists one record per CDR3 protein. This sample has fewer than 500,000 distinct CDR3 sequences, with 16% found just once. The data also belong to a second study, concerning T cells in Graves' hyperthyroidism and ophthalmopathy. From that study: Every diagnosis used clinical symptoms, serum thyroxine and TRAb, thyroid ultrasound and orbital computed tomography.

This sequence was found in a middle-aged man with Graves disease. The chain combines TRBV6-1 with TRBJ2-7, with D perhaps matching TRBD2 (6 bases). The sample consisted of peripheral blood mononuclear cells (PBMCs), taken at new diagnosis, from a patient treated with antithyroid drugs. The DNA of the CDR3 is TGTGCCAGCAGTAGCCGGGACTGGACCTACGAGCAGTACTTC. Residues: CASSSRDWTYEQYF.